These 32 T cell receptor beta chains were all obtained from the same sample, sequenced in a study of technical replicates of blood from a few donors. Repertoires were generated with immunoSEQ multiplex PCR, while TCRdb's copy carries only in-frame clones and drops some. The sample lists about 93,000 clones; roughly 96% were seen once. Material: T cells isolated from PBMCs. The source of these receptors is a human donor in good health.

The rearrangement joins TRBV10-1 to TRBJ1-6, with D unresolved. V gave up 0 bases and J gave up 7 bases, with 4 bases separating them. The CDR3 extends over 13 amino acids. Germline CDR1 is WNHNN and CDR2 is SYGVQD (reference sequence). This CDR3 reads CASSESTNSPLHF. CDR3 nucleotides: TGCGCCAGCAGTGAGTCGACAAATTCACCCCTCCACTTT.

The table lists this clone with a few counts. V and J are TRBV6-6 and TRBJ1-6; 9 bases fit TRBD1. Germline CDR1 and CDR2: MNHNY and SVGAGI (reference sequence). This CDR3 has 14 amino acids. V was pared by 6 bases and J by 10 bases, with 7 bases of the junction left unmatched. CDR3 in amino acids: CASRLTGGSSPLHF. The CDR3 DNA is TGTGCCAGCAGGCTTACAGGGGGCTCGTCACCCCTCCACTTT.

CDR3 DNA: TGTGCCAGCAGCTTTTTGCCGGGACAGGGCTACGAGCAGTACTTC. Its translation is CASSFLPGQGYEQYF. The genes are TRBV11-2 and TRBJ2-7, with 9 bases lining up with TRBD1. CDR3 length equals 15 residues. Trimming at V came to 3 bases and at J to 3 bases, leaving 6 bases not matched to a gene. In germline, CDR1 is SGHAT, CDR2 FQNNGV.

This chain connects TRBV6-5 to TRBJ2-7; maybe TRBD2 (5 bases). The CDR3 totals 15 residues. From germline, CDR1 is MNHEY and CDR2 SVGAGI. The V and J ends lost 0 bases and 4 bases respectively, with 13 bases between them. CDR3 DNA: TGTGCCAGCAGTTACTCCGGCGGGCTAAGGTACGAGCAGTACTTC. This gives the protein CASSYSGGLRYEQYF.

This chain connects TRBV29-1 to TRBJ1-1; D is perhaps TRBD1 (5 bases). Looked up from germline, CDR1 is SQVTM and CDR2 is ANQGSEA. The CDR3 extends over 13 amino acids. The V end was cut by 4 bases, the J end by 0 bases, with 9 bases between. The CDR3 loop is CSVGTRMNTEAFF. The CDR3 DNA sequence: TGCAGCGTTGGGACACGGATGAACACTGAAGCTTTCTTT.

The J gene is TRBJ2-2, the V gene TRBV5-4, with D possibly matching TRBD2 (6 bases). The CDR3 extends over 15 amino acids. CDR1 and CDR2 from the germline V gene are SGHNT and YYREEE (reference sequence). Between the trimmed V and J ends, which lost 4 bases and 2 bases, there was a span of 12 bases. The CDR3 region is CASSRREANTGELFF. The CDR3 DNA follows: TGTGCCAGCAGCCGTAGGGAGGCTAACACCGGGGAGCTGTTTTTT. Looking up the rest from reference TRBV5-4 and TRBJ2-2 gives the full variable domain: ETGVTQSPTHLIKTRGQQVTLRCSSQSGHNTVSWYQQALGQGPQFIFQYYREEENGRGNFPPRFSGLQFPNYSSELNVNALELDDSALYLCASSRREANTGELFFGEGSRLTVL.

The chain employs TRBV4-1 and TRBJ1-1; 11 nucleotides align to TRBD1. Germline V gives CDR1 MGHRA, CDR2 YSYEKL. Losses at the gene ends were 4 bases for V and 5 bases for J; bases not matched to a gene: 6. This CDR3 comprises 15 residues. CDR3 nucleotides: TGCGCCAGCAGCCCGATCGGGACAGGGGGGACTGAAGCTTTCTTT. Its protein is CASSPIGTGGTEAFF.

The chain couples TRBV14 to TRBJ2-5, with D tentatively TRBD1 (5 bases). The CDR3 is made up of 13 amino acids. CDR1 and CDR2 (germline): SGHDN, FVKESK. Trimming removed 8 bases from V and 4 bases from J, with 14 bases in between. CDR3 coding DNA: TGTGCCAGCCGACGAGTTGGGGCAGAGACCCAGTACTTC. Translation gives CASRRVGAETQYF.

The chain employs TRBV21-1 and TRBJ1-2; the table's D call, TRBD1, was not checked against the DNA. TRBV21-1 is deemed a pseudogene. The CDR3 loop spans 16 amino acids. CDR3: CASSNLYVRIRGGYTF. In nucleotides, the CDR3 is TGTGCCAGCAGCAATCTGTACGTGAGGATAAGGGGCGGCTACACCTTC.

The gene calls are TRBV27 and TRBJ1-5, with D perhaps TRBD1 (6 bases). The length of the CDR3 is 14 residues. The germline V gene encodes CDR1 MNHEY and CDR2 SMNVEV (reference sequence). V was trimmed by 5 bases and J by 5 bases, leaving 13 bases between them. DNA of the CDR3: TGTGCCAGCAGTCCCCGGGACAACTATCAGCCCCAGCATTTT. Residues: CASSPRDNYQPQHF.

This clone was seen once. The V gene is TRBV7-9, the J gene TRBJ2-2; D might be TRBD1 (6 bases). CDR3 length: 15 amino acids. The germline V gene encodes CDR1 SEHNR and CDR2 FQNEAQ (reference sequence). The V and J ends lost 5 bases and 1 base respectively, with 11 bases between them. The CDR3 DNA sequence: TGTGCCAGCAGCACCGGACAGATGAACACCGGGGAGCTGTTTTTT. It is translated as CASSTGQMNTGELFF.

The genes are TRBV5-1 and TRBJ2-2; no clear D. Germline V lookup: CDR1 SGHRS, CDR2 YFSETQ. The CDR3 has 13 residues. V lost 4 bases and J 6 bases, leaving 10 bases between the germline ends. CDR3 sequence reads: CASSLNVAGELFF. The CDR3 DNA sequence: TGCGCCAGCAGCCTAAACGTCGCCGGGGAGCTGTTTTTT.

The gene calls are TRBV6-5 and TRBJ2-3; TRBD2 matches at 9 bases. The CDR3 has 14 residues. Germline lookup yields CDR1 MNHEY and CDR2 SVGAGI. V shed 6 bases, J shed 8 bases, and the junction held 9 bases outside the gene matches. The CDR3 region has the DNA TGTGCCAGCAGGCTAGCGGGGCCCTTGGGTACGCAGTATTTT. This encodes CASRLAGPLGTQYF.

V and J are TRBV7-8 and TRBJ2-1, with 10 bases fitting TRBD1. V lost 3 bases and J lost 7; bases outside the gene matches: 9. This CDR3 is built from 16 residues. CDR1 and CDR2 from the germline V gene are SGHVS and FQNEAQ. This CDR3 reads CASSFSDRGRYNEQFF. The CDR3 DNA is TGTGCCAGCAGCTTTTCTGACAGGGGGCGTTATAATGAGCAGTTCTTC.

The rearrangement links TRBV4-1 to TRBJ1-2; possibly TRBD1 for D (5 bases). Germline V gene data show CDR1 as MGHRA and CDR2 as YSYEKL. The CDR3 has 16 residues. V gave up 4 bases and J gave up 2 bases, with 17 bases separating them. CDR3 loop: CASSPWGQGYNYGYTF. The CDR3 DNA follows: TGCGCCAGCAGCCCGTGGGGTCAGGGTTACAACTATGGCTACACCTTC.

The chain employs TRBV6-5 and TRBJ2-3; no definite D call. Looked up from germline, CDR1 is MNHEY and CDR2 is SVGAGI. V was clipped by 0 bases and J by 3 bases, with 4 bases between them. CDR3 length: 13 residues. CDR3 in DNA: TGTGCCAGCAGTTACTCTAATACAGATACGCAGTATTTT. Translation: CASSYSNTDTQYF.

The chain employs TRBV27 and TRBJ1-4; unclear D gene. The V end was cut by 3 bases, the J end by 8 bases, with 13 bases between. Germline V gene sequence: CDR1 MNHEY, CDR2 SMNVEV (reference sequence). This CDR3 region has 14 residues. CDR3 sequence reads: CASSFKPVVEKLFF. CDR3 nucleotide sequence: TGTGCCAGCAGTTTCAAGCCCGTGGTAGAAAAACTGTTTTTT.

The V gene is TRBV19, the J gene TRBJ1-1, with 8 bases matching TRBD1. V lost 8 bases and J lost 4; bases outside the gene matches: 9. This CDR3 has 14 amino acids. Germline CDR1 is LNHDA and CDR2 is SQIVND (reference sequence). In nucleotides, the CDR3 is TGTGCCAGTTCAGGGGGCGATTTATCCACTGAAGCTTTCTTT. The encoded protein is CASSGGDLSTEAFF.

This chain connects TRBV29-1 to TRBJ2-4; 9 bases map to TRBD1. V was clipped by 6 bases and J by 4 bases; unmatched bases: 10. The CDR3 runs 15 residues. Germline CDR1 reads SQVTM; CDR2 reads ANQGSEA. The CDR3 DNA sequence: TGCAGCGTGGCCCCATCCGGGACAGGGAAAAACATTCAGTACTTC. It yields the protein CSVAPSGTGKNIQYF.

The gene calls are TRBV7-9 and TRBJ2-2; TRBD2 might be the D (6 bases). The CDR3 extends over 19 amino acids. V was shortened by 3 bases and J by 0 bases, with 20 bases between the two germline ends. Germline CDR1 reads SEHNR; CDR2 reads FQNEAQ (reference sequence). CDR3 coding DNA: TGTGCCAGCAGCTTCAAAGGCGGCGAGGGAGGACCGAACACCGGGGAGCTGTTTTTT. Translating it yields CASSFKGGEGGPNTGELFF. The full variable domain, rest sourced from reference TRBV7-9 and TRBJ2-2, is DTGVSQNPRHKITKRGQNVTFRCDPISEHNRLYWYRQTLGQGPEFLTYFQNEAQLEKSRLLSDRFSAERPKGSFSTLEIQRTEQGDSAMYLCASSFKGGEGGPNTGELFFGEGSRLTVL.

V and J are TRBV30 and TRBJ2-7; TRBD1 matches at 8 bases. The CDR3 contains 14 residues. J gave up 3 bases and V 3 bases, and 7 bases lay outside the gene matches. Germline V gene lookup returns CDR1 GTSNPN and CDR2 SVGIG (reference sequence). CDR3 bases: TGTGCCTGGAGCCCAGGGGGCAGTCGCTACGAGCAGTACTTC. Translated, it gives CAWSPGGSRYEQYF. The whole variable domain, remainder taken from reference TRBV30 and TRBJ2-7, is SQTIHQWPATLVQPVGSPLSLECTVEGTSNPNLYWYRQAAGRGLQLLFYSVGIGQISSEVPQNLSASRPQDRQFILSSKKLLLSDSGFYLCAWSPGGSRYEQYFGPGTRLTVT.

This chain joins TRBV14 and TRBJ2-7, with no clear D. The CDR3 has 15 amino acids. Germline CDR1 SGHDN, CDR2 FVKESK. The V and J ends lost 0 bases and 7 bases respectively, with 16 bases between them. The CDR3 nucleotides read TGTGCCAGCAGCCAAGATGATAATATCTACTTGGAGCAGTACTTC. Protein product: CASSQDDNIYLEQYF.

The V gene is TRBV19, the J gene TRBJ1-2; D perhaps matches TRBD1 (5 bases). Trimming left V 4 bases short and J 4 bases short, with 13 bases between. This CDR3 has 14 residues. CDR1 is LNHDA and CDR2 is SQIVND in the germline V gene (reference sequence). The CDR3 sequence is CASSTAGGPYGYTF. The CDR3 coding sequence is TGTGCCAGTAGTACGGCCGGGGGTCCCTATGGCTACACCTTC. The complete variable domain, with remaining parts taken from reference TRBV19 and TRBJ1-2, reads DGGITQSPKYLFRKEGQNVTLSCEQNLNHDAMYWYRQDPGQGLRLIYYSQIVNDFQKGDIAEGYSVSREKKESFPLTVTSAQKNPTAFYLCASSTAGGPYGYTFGSGTRLTVV.

J is TRBJ1-2 and V is TRBV28; D may be TRBD1 (5 bases). CDR1 MDHEN and CDR2 SYDVKM come from the germline V gene. The ends were cut back, 3 bases at V and 3 bases at J, with 11 bases in the middle. The CDR3 is 14 amino acids. The CDR3 nucleotides read TGTGCCAGCAGTTTCCCCGGACAAGACTATGGCTACACCTTC. It specifies CASSFPGQDYGYTF.

The rearrangement joins TRBV11-2 to TRBJ2-1; TRBD2 is a possible D gene (6 bases). This CDR3 is built from 16 residues. Germline values: CDR1 SGHAT, CDR2 FQNNGV. Trimming left V 2 bases short and J 5 bases short, with 16 bases between. CDR3: CASSLSSGRSDNEQFF. CDR3 DNA: TGTGCCAGCAGCTTATCCTCGGGGAGGAGCGACAATGAGCAGTTCTTC.

This clone has a single count. This chain connects TRBV28 to TRBJ1-2; a weak D match, TRBD1 (6 bases). V was pared by 11 bases and J by 5 bases, with 18 bases between. Germline-derived CDR1 and CDR2 are MDHEN and SYDVKM. The CDR3 is 13 amino acids. The CDR3 sequence: CAAESGRGYGYTF. In DNA, the CDR3 is TGTGCCGCCGAATCGGGGAGGGGGTATGGCTACACCTTC.

The chain joins TRBV10-1 to TRBJ2-1; D is perhaps TRBD2 (6 bases). The CDR3 totals 15 residues. V lost 2 bases to trimming and J lost 4 bases, with 12 bases between them. Germline V gene data show CDR1 as WNHNN and CDR2 as SYGVQD (reference sequence). The DNA of the CDR3 is TGCGCCAGCAGTGAGGCACGTGGGGGGTACAATGAGCAGTTCTTC. The encoded protein is CASSEARGGYNEQFF.

The chain combines TRBV25-1 with TRBJ1-2; no clear D gene. The germline V and J ends were trimmed by 6 bases and 5 bases, with 10 bases remaining between them. Germline CDR1 and CDR2: MGHDK and SYGVNS. The CDR3 loop spans 12 amino acids. DNA for the CDR3: TGTGCCAGCAGGGGTTCTAGGTATGGCTACACCTTC. It translates to CASRGSRYGYTF.

This chain connects TRBV28 to TRBJ1-5, with a weak D call TRBD1 (5 bases). CDR1 and CDR2 (germline): MDHEN, SYDVKM. This CDR3 has 15 amino acids. V lost 2 bases and J lost 3, with 11 bases in between. The chain's CDR3 is CASSLPGEVNQPQHF. CDR3 in DNA: TGTGCCAGCAGTTTACCGGGGGAGGTCAATCAGCCCCAGCATTTT.

This chain links TRBV2 with TRBJ2-7, with a tentative D call TRBD1 (5 bases). This CDR3 has 16 residues. The germline V and J ends were trimmed by 3 bases and 6 bases, with 21 bases remaining between them. In germline, CDR1 is SNHLY, CDR2 FYNNEI. The CDR3 protein is CASSDVLDTHSGEQYF. CDR3 DNA: TGTGCCAGCAGTGACGTCTTGGACACCCATTCTGGCGAGCAGTACTTC.

On this clone: Mismatch with germline at one junction end may stem from a read error. The chain combines TRBV30 with TRBJ1-6; 7 bases are a match to TRBD1. Germline V gives CDR1 GTSNPN, CDR2 SVGIG (reference sequence). This CDR3 region has 14 residues. This CDR3 is CAWSDREYNSPPHF. The CDR3 coding sequence is TGTGCCTGGTCAGACAGGGAGTATAATTCACCCCCCCACTTT.

This sequence joins TRBV6-4 and TRBJ2-7, with D perhaps TRBD1 (5 bases). V lost 5 bases to trimming and J lost 1 base, with 9 bases between them. Germline V gene lookup returns CDR1 MRHNA and CDR2 SNTAGT. The CDR3 extends over 13 amino acids. The chain's CDR3 is CASSPGPSYEQYF. CDR3 bases: TGTGCCAGCAGTCCAGGGCCTTCCTACGAGCAGTACTTC.